The 15 T cell receptor beta chains given below trace back to one sample, sequenced in a study of siplizumab effects on memory and regulatory T cells. Repertoires were generated with immunoSEQ multiplex PCR, while TCRdb's copy carries only in-frame clones and drops some. Among about 68,000 clones listed, 93% were seen once. The specimen sequenced was CD8+ T cells sorted from blood. The source of these receptors is a human donor in good health.

The chain couples TRBV7-9 to TRBJ2-1; D not certain. This CDR3 has 14 amino acids. Trimming left V 4 bases short and J 3 bases short, with 10 bases between. Germline V gives CDR1 SEHNR, CDR2 FQNEAQ (reference sequence). CDR3 residues: CASSSGLVYNEQFF. The CDR3 region has the DNA TGTGCCAGCAGCTCGGGCCTGGTCTACAATGAGCAGTTCTTC. The whole variable domain, filled in from reference TRBV7-9 and TRBJ2-1, reads DTGVSQNPRHKITKRGQNVTFRCDPISEHNRLYWYRQTLGQGPEFLTYFQNEAQLEKSRLLSDRFSAERPKGSFSTLEIQRTEQGDSAMYLCASSSGLVYNEQFFGPGTRLTVL.

The rearrangement uses TRBV6-4 and TRBJ1-6, with D maybe TRBD1 (5 bases). CDR1 MRHNA and CDR2 SNTAGT come from the germline V gene. The CDR3 runs to 13 residues. Trimming pared 2 bases from V and 13 bases from J, leaving 12 bases between. This CDR3 reads CASSDLLGGPLHF. For the CDR3, the DNA is TGTGCCAGCAGTGACCTCCTTGGGGGGCCCCTCCACTTT.

The rearrangement links TRBV2 to TRBJ2-7, with TRBD2 identical over 8 bases. Trimming cost V 2 bases and J 1 base; bases outside gene matches: 7. The CDR3 has 16 amino acids. CDR1 and CDR2 from the germline V gene are SNHLY and FYNNEI. CDR3 residues: CASSELTSSGSYEQYF. CDR3 sequence (DNA): TGTGCCAGCAGTGAATTGACGTCTAGCGGGTCCTACGAGCAGTACTTC.

V is TRBV7-9 and J is TRBJ1-5, with D perhaps matching TRBD1 (6 bases). CDR1 and CDR2 from the germline V gene are SEHNR and FQNEAQ (reference sequence). The CDR3 runs to 15 residues. V lost 3 bases and J lost 0, with 9 bases in between. Here the CDR3 reads CASSLGQGSNQPQHF. As DNA, the CDR3 is TGTGCCAGCAGCTTGGGACAAGGTAGCAATCAGCCCCAGCATTTT.

The chain combines TRBV27 with TRBJ2-7, with D possibly being TRBD1 (7 bases). This CDR3 is 16 amino acids long. V was pared by 2 bases and J by 3 bases, with 17 bases between. The V gene's germline CDR1 is MNHEY and CDR2 SMNVEV (reference sequence). The CDR3 spells CASSLTRLRGDYEQYF. DNA of the CDR3: TGTGCCAGCAGTTTAACGCGCCTCAGGGGGGACTACGAGCAGTACTTC.

J is TRBJ2-5 and V is TRBV6-1; no firm D call. The CDR3 is 15 amino acids. CDR1 MNHNS and CDR2 SASEGT come from the germline V gene. V was cut by 6 bases and J by 0 bases, with 14 bases left in between. The CDR3 DNA follows: TGTGCCAGCAGAAATCTCGCACCCCACCAAGAGACCCAGTACTTC. Translating it yields CASRNLAPHQETQYF.

The rearrangement joins TRBV6-1 to TRBJ2-2; no firm D call. The CDR3 has 17 residues. Germline-derived CDR1 and CDR2 are MNHNS and SASEGT. The ends were cut back, 1 base at V and 6 bases at J, with 18 bases in the middle. The CDR3 DNA follows: TGTGCCAGCAGTGAAGACCCCTACGGACCCCTCTCCGGGGAGCTGTTTTTT. The encoded protein is CASSEDPYGPLSGELFF.

This chain connects TRBV4-2 to TRBJ2-7, with 7 bases identical to TRBD1. The germline V gene has CDR1 LGHNA and CDR2 YNFKEQ. This CDR3 is built from 16 residues. Trimming removed 0 bases from V and 0 bases from J; junction bases left unmatched: 5. The CDR3 nucleotides read TGTGCCAGCAGCCAAGATGGGACAGTTGACTCCTACGAGCAGTACTTC. Amino acids: CASSQDGTVDSYEQYF.

A word on this clone: Other DNA variants within this sample encode the same CDR3. Here the CDR3 reads CASSPGTGSYEQYF. CDR3 coding DNA: TGCGCCAGCAGCCCTGGGACGGGATCCTACGAGCAGTACTTC. The chain couples TRBV4-3 to TRBJ2-7; D tentatively fits TRBD1 or TRBD2 (5 bases each). The V end lost 4 bases, the J end lost 1 base, and 11 bases lay between the germline ends. Per the germline V gene, CDR1 is LGHNA and CDR2 is YSLEER. CDR3 size: 14 residues.

This chain links TRBV7-9 with TRBJ2-7, with a possible D match to TRBD1 (6 bases). Germline values: CDR1 SEHNR, CDR2 FQNEAQ (reference sequence). With 3 bases removed from V and 5 bases from J, the gap between germline ends came to 11 bases. The CDR3 is made up of 13 amino acids. CDR3 protein: CASSFIRDNEQYF. As DNA, the CDR3 is TGTGCCAGCAGCTTTATCCGGGACAACGAGCAGTACTTC.

V usage is TRBV6-6 and J usage is TRBJ2-3; D ambiguous. V was cut by 0 bases and J by 3 bases, with 10 bases left in between. Germline V lookup: CDR1 MNHNY, CDR2 SVGAGI (reference sequence). The CDR3 extends over 15 amino acids. For the CDR3, the DNA is TGTGCCAGCAGTTACTCGCTGGGTCCGACAGATACGCAGTATTTT. It codes for CASSYSLGPTDTQYF.

The rearrangement links TRBV28 to TRBJ2-7; 9 bases match TRBD1. V was pared by 6 bases and J by 2 bases, with 5 bases of the junction left unmatched. CDR1 is MDHEN and CDR2 is SYDVKM in the germline V gene. The CDR3 has 14 residues. The CDR3 DNA reads TGTGCCAGCAGAACAGGGGGCCAAGCCTACGAGCAGTACTTC. Translation: CASRTGGQAYEQYF.

The rearrangement uses TRBV19 and TRBJ2-2, with TRBD2 as a possible D gene (5 bases). The V end lost 6 bases, the J end lost 4 bases, and 12 bases lay between the germline ends. Germline V CDR1 and CDR2: LNHDA, SQIVND (reference sequence). This CDR3 contains 14 residues. Here the CDR3 reads CASSLGSSTGELFF. The CDR3 region has the DNA TGTGCCAGTAGCCTAGGGAGTTCCACCGGGGAGCTGTTTTTT.

The rearrangement links TRBV7-9 to TRBJ2-5, with 8 bases identical to TRBD2. The V segment lost 5 bases and the J segment 5 bases; nucleotides outside the gene matches: 13. Germline CDR1 and CDR2: SEHNR and FQNEAQ (reference sequence). The CDR3 is made up of 16 amino acids. CDR3 region: CASSPSGLALKETQYF. The CDR3 region has the DNA TGTGCCAGCAGCCCATCTGGACTAGCTCTCAAGGAGACCCAGTACTTC.

This sequence joins TRBV5-6 and TRBJ2-7; 8 nucleotides align to TRBD1. Germline-derived CDR1 and CDR2 are SGHDT and YYEEEE. The CDR3 covers 15 residues. Unmatched junction bases numbered 8, after V lost 5 bases and J lost 1 base. The CDR3 DNA follows: TGTGCCAGCAGGGAAAGGGACAGGCCGTCCTACGAGCAGTACTTC. Its translation is CASRERDRPSYEQYF.